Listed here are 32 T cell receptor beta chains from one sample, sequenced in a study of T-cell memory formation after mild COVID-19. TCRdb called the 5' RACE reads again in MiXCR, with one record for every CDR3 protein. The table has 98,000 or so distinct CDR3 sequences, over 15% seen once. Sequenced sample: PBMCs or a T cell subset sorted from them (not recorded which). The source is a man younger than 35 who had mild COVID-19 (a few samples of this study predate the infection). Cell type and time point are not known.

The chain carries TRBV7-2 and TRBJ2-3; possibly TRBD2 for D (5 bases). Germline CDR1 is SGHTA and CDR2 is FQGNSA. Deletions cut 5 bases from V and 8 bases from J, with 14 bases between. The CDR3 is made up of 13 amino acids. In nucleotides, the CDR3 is TGTGCCAGCAGCCGAGTCCGGAGCGGTACGCAGTATTTT. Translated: CASSRVRSGTQYF.

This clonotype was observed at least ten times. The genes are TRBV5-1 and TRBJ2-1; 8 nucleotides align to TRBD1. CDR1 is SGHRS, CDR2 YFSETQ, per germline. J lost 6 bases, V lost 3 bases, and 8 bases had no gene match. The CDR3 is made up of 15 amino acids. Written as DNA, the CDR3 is TGCGCCAGCAGCTCGACAGGGGTTGAGGGCAATGAGCAGTTCTTC. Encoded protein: CASSSTGVEGNEQFF.

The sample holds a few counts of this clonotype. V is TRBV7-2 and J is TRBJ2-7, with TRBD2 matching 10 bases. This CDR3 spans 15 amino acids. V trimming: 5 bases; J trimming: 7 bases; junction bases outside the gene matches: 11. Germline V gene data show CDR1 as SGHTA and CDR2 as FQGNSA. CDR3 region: CASSRPLAGVGEQYF. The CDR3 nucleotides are TGTGCCAGCAGCCGACCGCTAGCGGGGGTGGGAGAGCAGTACTTC.

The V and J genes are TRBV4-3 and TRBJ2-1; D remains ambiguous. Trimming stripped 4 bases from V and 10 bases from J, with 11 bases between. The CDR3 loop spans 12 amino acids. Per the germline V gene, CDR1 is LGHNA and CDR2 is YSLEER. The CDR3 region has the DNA TGCGCCAGCAGCCGACGCGACTGGGAGCAGTTCTTC. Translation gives CASSRRDWEQFF.

The CDR3 sequence is CASRDAGVREQYF. The CDR3 DNA reads TGTGCCAGCAGAGACGCAGGGGTCCGCGAGCAGTACTTC. The chain is built from TRBV25-1 and TRBJ2-7, with D perhaps matching TRBD1 (6 bases). V gave up 6 bases and J gave up 6 bases, with 15 bases separating them. This CDR3 is 13 amino acids long. CDR1 and CDR2 (germline): MGHDK, SYGVNS.

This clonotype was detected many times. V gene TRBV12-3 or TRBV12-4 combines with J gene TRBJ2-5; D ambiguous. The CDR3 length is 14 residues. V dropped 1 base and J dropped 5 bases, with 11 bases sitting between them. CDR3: CASSLDPGSETQYF. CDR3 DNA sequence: TGTGCCAGCAGTTTAGACCCCGGGTCCGAGACCCAGTACTTC.

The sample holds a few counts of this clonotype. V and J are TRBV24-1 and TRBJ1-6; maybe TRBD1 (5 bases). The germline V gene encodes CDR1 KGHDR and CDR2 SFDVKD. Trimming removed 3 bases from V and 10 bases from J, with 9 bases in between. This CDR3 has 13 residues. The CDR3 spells CATSDDGGSPLHF. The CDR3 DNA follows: TGTGCCACCAGTGATGACGGGGGATCACCCCTCCACTTT.

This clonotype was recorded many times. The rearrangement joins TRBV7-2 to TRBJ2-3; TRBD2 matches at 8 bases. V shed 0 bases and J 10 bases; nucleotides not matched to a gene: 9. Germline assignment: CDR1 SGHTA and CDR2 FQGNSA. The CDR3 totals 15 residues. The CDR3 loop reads CASSLAPGGGTAQYF. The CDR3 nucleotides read TGTGCCAGCAGCTTAGCCCCCGGGGGGGGGACGGCGCAGTATTTT.

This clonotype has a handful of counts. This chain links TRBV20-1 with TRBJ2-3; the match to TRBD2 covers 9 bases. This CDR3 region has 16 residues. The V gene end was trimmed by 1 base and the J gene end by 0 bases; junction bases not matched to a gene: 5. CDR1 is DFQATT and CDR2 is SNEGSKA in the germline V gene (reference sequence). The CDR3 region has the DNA TGCAGTGCTAGAGCAGCAACTAGCGGGAGCACAGATACGCAGTATTTT. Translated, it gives CSARAATSGSTDTQYF.

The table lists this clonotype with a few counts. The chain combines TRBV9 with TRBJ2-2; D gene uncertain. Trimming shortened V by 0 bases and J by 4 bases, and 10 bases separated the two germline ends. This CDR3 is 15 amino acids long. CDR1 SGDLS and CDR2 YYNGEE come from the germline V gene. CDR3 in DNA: TGTGCCAGCAGCGTAGCCGGCAGTATCACCGGGGAGCTGTTTTTT. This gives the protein CASSVAGSITGELFF.

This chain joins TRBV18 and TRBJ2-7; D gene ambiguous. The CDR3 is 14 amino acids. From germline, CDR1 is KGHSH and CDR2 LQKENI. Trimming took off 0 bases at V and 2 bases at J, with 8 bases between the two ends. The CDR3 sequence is CASSPPSTAYEQYF. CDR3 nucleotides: TGTGCCAGCTCACCACCATCGACGGCCTACGAGCAGTACTTC.

The CDR3 nucleotides are TGTGCCATCATAAGACAGGAATCTTTTCGAGGTGAGCAGTTCTTC. It yields the protein CAIIRQESFRGEQFF. This rearrangement joins TRBV7-2 to TRBJ2-1, with D possibly matching TRBD1 (6 bases). The CDR3 runs to 15 residues. V was cut by 10 bases and J by 9 bases, with 25 bases left in between. Per germline, CDR1 SGHTA and CDR2 FQGNSA.

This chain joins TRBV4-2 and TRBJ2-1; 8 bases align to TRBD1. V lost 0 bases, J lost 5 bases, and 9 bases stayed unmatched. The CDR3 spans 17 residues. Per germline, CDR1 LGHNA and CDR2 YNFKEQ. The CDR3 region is CASSQDPPGGLNNEQFF. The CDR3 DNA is TGTGCCAGCAGCCAAGATCCCCCAGGGGGCCTCAACAATGAGCAGTTCTTC.

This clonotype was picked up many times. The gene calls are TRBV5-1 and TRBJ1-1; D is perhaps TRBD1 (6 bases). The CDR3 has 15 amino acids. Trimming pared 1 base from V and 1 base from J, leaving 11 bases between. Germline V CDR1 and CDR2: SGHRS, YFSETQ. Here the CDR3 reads CASSLRSGANTEAFF. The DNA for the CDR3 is TGCGCCAGCAGCTTGCGGTCGGGGGCGAACACTGAAGCTTTCTTT.

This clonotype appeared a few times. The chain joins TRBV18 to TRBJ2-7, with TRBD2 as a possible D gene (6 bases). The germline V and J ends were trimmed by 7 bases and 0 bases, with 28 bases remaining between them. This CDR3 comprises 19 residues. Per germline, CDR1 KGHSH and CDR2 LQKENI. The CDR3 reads CASFNPAHQAGTASYEQYF. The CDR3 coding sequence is TGTGCCAGCTTTAACCCAGCTCACCAGGCGGGGACGGCCTCCTACGAGCAGTACTTC.

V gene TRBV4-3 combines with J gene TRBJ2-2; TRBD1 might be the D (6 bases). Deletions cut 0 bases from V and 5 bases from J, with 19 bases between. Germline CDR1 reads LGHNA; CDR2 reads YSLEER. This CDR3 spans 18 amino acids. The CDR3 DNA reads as TGCGCCAGCAGCCAAGAACCCCCCGCAGGGGCTTGGACCGGGGAGCTGTTTTTT. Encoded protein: CASSQEPPAGAWTGELFF.

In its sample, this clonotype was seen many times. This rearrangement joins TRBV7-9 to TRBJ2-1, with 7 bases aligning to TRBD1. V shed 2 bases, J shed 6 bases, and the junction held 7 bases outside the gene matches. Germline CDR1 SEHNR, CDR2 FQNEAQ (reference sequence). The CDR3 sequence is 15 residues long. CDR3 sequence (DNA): TGTGCCAGCAGCTTATTGACAGGGTTTTTCAATGAGCAGTTCTTC. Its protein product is CASSLLTGFFNEQFF.

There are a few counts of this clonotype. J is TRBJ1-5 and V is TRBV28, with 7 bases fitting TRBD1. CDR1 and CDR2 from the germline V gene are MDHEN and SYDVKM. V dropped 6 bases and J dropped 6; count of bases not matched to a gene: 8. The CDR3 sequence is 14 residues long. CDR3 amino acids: CASRRDRARQPQHF. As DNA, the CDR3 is TGTGCCAGCAGGCGAGACAGGGCACGTCAGCCCCAGCATTTT.

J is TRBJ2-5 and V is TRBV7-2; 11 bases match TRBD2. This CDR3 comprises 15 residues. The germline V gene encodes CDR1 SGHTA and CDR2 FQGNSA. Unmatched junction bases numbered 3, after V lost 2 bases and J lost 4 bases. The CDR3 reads CASSLWLAGGETQYF. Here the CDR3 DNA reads TGTGCCAGCAGCTTATGGCTAGCGGGGGGAGAGACCCAGTACTTC.

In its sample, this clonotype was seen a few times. The CDR3 bases are TGTGCCATCGGAGCAAACCAGCCCCAGCATTTT. As protein: CAIGANQPQHF. The chain recombines TRBV10-3 with TRBJ1-5; D unresolved. V gave up 8 bases and J gave up 7 bases, with 9 bases separating them. Germline V gene lookup returns CDR1 ENHRY and CDR2 SYGVKD. CDR3 length: 11 residues.

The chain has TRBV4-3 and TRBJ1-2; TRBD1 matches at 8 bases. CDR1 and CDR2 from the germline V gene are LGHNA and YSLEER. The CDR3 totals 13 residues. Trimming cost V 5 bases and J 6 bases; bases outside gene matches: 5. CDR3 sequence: CASSSRTGNGYTF. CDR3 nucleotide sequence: TGCGCCAGCAGCTCCCGGACAGGGAATGGCTACACCTTC.

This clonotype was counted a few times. CDR3 bases: TGTGCCAGCAGTCTCCGTTCGGGGGGGGGCGATACGCAGTATTTT. As protein: CASSLRSGGGDTQYF. V is TRBV6-5 and J is TRBJ2-3; 8 positions match TRBD2. The germline CDR1 and CDR2 sequences are MNHEY and SVGAGI. V shed 5 bases and J 6 bases; nucleotides not matched to a gene: 10. This CDR3 contains 15 residues.

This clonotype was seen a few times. The CDR3 region is CATSDPTGPGELFF. The CDR3 DNA sequence: TGTGCCACCAGTGACCCGACAGGACCCGGGGAGCTGTTTTTT. This sequence joins TRBV24-1 and TRBJ2-2; a weak D match, TRBD1 (6 bases). Trimming took 4 bases from V and 6 from J, leaving 11 bases between them. In germline, CDR1 is KGHDR, CDR2 SFDVKD. The CDR3 is 14 residues long.

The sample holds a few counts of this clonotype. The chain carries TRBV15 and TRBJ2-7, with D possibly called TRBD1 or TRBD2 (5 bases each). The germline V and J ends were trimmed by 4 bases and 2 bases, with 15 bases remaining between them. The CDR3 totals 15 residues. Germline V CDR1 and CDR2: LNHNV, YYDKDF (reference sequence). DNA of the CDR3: TGTGCCACCAGCATCTCCGGGACGGAAGCCTACGAGCAGTACTTC. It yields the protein CATSISGTEAYEQYF.

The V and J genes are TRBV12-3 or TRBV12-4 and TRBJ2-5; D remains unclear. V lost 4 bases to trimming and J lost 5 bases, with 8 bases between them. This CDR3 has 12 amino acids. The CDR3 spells CASSYISETQYF. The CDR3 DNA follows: TGTGCCAGCAGTTATATATCGGAGACCCAGTACTTC.

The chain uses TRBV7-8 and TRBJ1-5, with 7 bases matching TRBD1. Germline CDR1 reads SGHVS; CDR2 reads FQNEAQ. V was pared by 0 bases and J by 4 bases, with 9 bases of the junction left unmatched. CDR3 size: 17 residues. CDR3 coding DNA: TGTGCCAGCAGCTTAGCCAGGACAGGTTTGCGTAATCAGCCCCAGCATTTT. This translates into CASSLARTGLRNQPQHF. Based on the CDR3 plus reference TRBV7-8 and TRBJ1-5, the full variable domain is GAGVSQSPRYKVAKRGQDVALRCDPISGHVSLFWYQQALGQGPEFLTYFQNEAQLDKSGLPSDRFFAERPEGSVSTLKIQRTQQEDSAVYLCASSLARTGLRNQPQHFGDGTRLSIL.

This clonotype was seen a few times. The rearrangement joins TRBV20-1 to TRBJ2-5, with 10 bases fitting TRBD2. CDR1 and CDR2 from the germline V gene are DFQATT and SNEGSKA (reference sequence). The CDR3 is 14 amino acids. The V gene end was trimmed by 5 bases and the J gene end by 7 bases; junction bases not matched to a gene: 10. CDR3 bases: TGCAGTGCTCCGGATAGCGGGGGGCCGGGGACCCAGTACTTC. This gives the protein CSAPDSGGPGTQYF.

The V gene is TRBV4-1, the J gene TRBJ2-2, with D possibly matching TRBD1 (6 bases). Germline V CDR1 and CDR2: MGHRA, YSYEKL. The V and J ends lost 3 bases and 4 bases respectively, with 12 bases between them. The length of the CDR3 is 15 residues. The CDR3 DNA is TGCGCCAGCAGCCAGTTAAACAGGGTCACCGGGGAGCTGTTTTTT. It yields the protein CASSQLNRVTGELFF.

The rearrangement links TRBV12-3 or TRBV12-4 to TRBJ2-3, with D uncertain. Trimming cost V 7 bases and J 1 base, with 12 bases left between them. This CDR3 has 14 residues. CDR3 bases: TGTGCCAGCATAAGCCCCCAGCGCACAGATACGCAGTATTTT. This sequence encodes CASISPQRTDTQYF.

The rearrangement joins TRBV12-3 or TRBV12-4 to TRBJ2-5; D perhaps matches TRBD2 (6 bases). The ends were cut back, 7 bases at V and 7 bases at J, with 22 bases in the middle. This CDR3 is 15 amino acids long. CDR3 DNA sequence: TGTGCCAGCACCGAACTCCGGGACTCTCCGGGGACCCAGTACTTC. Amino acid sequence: CASTELRDSPGTQYF.

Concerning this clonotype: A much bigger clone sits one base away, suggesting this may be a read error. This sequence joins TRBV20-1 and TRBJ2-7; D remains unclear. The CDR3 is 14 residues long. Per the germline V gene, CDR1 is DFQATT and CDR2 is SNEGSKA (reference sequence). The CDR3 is CSATPNALDYEQYV. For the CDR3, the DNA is TGCAGCGCTACCCCGAACGCACTCGACTACGAGCAGTACGTC.

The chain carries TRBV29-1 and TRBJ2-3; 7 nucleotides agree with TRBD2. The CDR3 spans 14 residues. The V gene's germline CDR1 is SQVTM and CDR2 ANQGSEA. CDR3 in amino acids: CRPPLAVFTDTQYF. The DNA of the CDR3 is TGCAGACCCCCTCTAGCGGTATTCACAGATACGCAGTATTTT.